The 23 T cell receptor beta chains given below trace back to one sample, sequenced in a study of T cells in Graves' hyperthyroidism and ophthalmopathy. Researchers amplified the TCR beta CDR3 regions from RNA transcripts. During a first-round RT-PCR of the TCR CDR3, the HTBI primer set was used. TCRdb ran MiXCR on the multiplex PCR reads and lists one entry per CDR3 protein. The sample contains some 350,000 distinct CDR3 sequences, about 19% of which appear only once. Sequenced input: blood. The receptors stem from a woman aged 18-29 years with Graves' hyperthyroidism.

J is TRBJ2-5 and V is TRBV18; 8 nucleotides agree with TRBD2. The ends lost 2 bases at V and 2 bases at J; junction bases unmatched: 7. Looked up from germline, CDR1 is KGHSH and CDR2 is LQKENI. This CDR3 has 16 amino acids. Written as DNA, the CDR3 is TGTGCCAGCTCACCAGCAACAGCGGGGGAACAAGAGACCCAGTACTTC. Protein: CASSPATAGEQETQYF.

CDR3 nucleotides: TGTGCCAGCGGGACGTACCAAGAGACCCAGTACTTC. Protein product: CASGTYQETQYF. This sequence joins TRBV6-2 or TRBV6-3 and TRBJ2-5; either TRBD1 or TRBD2 may supply D (5 bases each). CDR1 is MNHEY and CDR2 is SVGEGT in the germline V gene. V was clipped by 8 bases and J by 0 bases, with 7 bases between them. This CDR3 comprises 12 residues.

This clonotype was seen a few times. The CDR3 spells CSAASAYTEQYF. The CDR3 DNA reads as TGCAGTGCTGCGTCGGCCTATACCGAGCAGTATTTT. The rearrangement links TRBV20-1 to TRBJ2-3; no reliable D call. The CDR3 is 12 residues long. Trimming pared 5 bases from V and 11 bases from J, leaving 17 bases between. Germline loops: CDR1 DFQATT, CDR2 SNEGSKA (reference sequence).

The chain employs TRBV28 and TRBJ2-2; D gene ambiguous. Trimming took 6 bases from V and 8 from J, leaving 7 bases between them. CDR3 length: 11 residues. CDR1 is MDHEN, CDR2 SYDVKM, per germline. The CDR3 bases are TGTGCCAGCAGGGCGGCGGGGGAGCTGTTTTTT. This sequence encodes CASRAAGELFF. The full variable domain, completed using reference TRBV28 and TRBJ2-2, is DVKVTQSSRYLVKRTGEKVFLECVQDMDHENMFWYRQDPGLGLRLIYFSYDVKMKEKGDIPEGYSVSREKKERFSLILESASTNQTSMYLCASRAAGELFFGEGSRLTVL.

This clonotype appeared a few times. The chain couples TRBV5-1 to TRBJ2-3; no firm D call. CDR1 and CDR2 (germline): SGHRS, YFSETQ. The V and J ends lost 4 bases and 0 bases respectively, with 12 bases between them. The CDR3 loop spans 15 amino acids. The CDR3 DNA is TGCGCCAGCAGCACCTGGGCCTCTAGCACAGATACGCAGTATTTT. This codes for CASSTWASSTDTQYF.

The sample holds many counts of this clonotype. The chain combines TRBV19 with TRBJ1-5, with D possibly TRBD1 on 5 matching bases. V lost 3 bases and J 0 bases, leaving 15 bases between the germline ends. Germline-derived CDR1 and CDR2 are LNHDA and SQIVND (reference sequence). The CDR3 is made up of 17 amino acids. CDR3: CASSISRWGISNQPQHF. For the CDR3, the DNA is TGTGCCAGTAGTATCTCCAGGTGGGGGATTAGCAATCAGCCCCAGCATTTT.

V gene TRBV29-1 combines with J gene TRBJ2-7, with 8 positions matching TRBD1. This CDR3 has 14 amino acids. Germline trimming cut 3 bases from V and 3 bases from J; bases unmatched to any gene: 7. CDR1 SQVTM and CDR2 ANQGSEA come from the germline V gene. The CDR3 nucleotides read TGCAGCGTTGACATAGGACAGGGAAACTACGAGCAGTACTTC. Translation: CSVDIGQGNYEQYF.

This clonotype was recorded many times. This chain joins TRBV11-3 and TRBJ2-2; perhaps D is TRBD1 or TRBD2 (5 bases each). V was trimmed by 5 bases and J by 13 bases, leaving 17 bases between them. Germline CDR1 reads SGHNT; CDR2 reads YENEEA. This CDR3 has 13 amino acids. The DNA of the CDR3 is TGTGCCAGCAGCACCCAAGACCCAGGGACGCTGTTTTTT. The encoded protein is CASSTQDPGTLFF.

A remark on this clonotype: A junction boundary mismatches the germline segment, possibly from a read error. The rearrangement joins TRBV12-3 or TRBV12-4 to TRBJ1-1; no reliable D call. This CDR3 is 13 amino acids long. The DNA of the CDR3 is TGTGCCAGCAGGTCCGGCCCGATCACTGAGGCTTTCTTT. Amino acids: CASRSGPITEAFF.

At least ten counts were recorded for this clonotype. This chain uses TRBV6-2 or TRBV6-3 with TRBJ2-5; 10 bases are shared with TRBD2. This CDR3 is built from 14 residues. From germline, CDR1 is MNHEY and CDR2 SVGEGT. V lost 6 bases and J lost 5; bases outside the gene matches: 6. CDR3 sequence: CASSRGLARETQYF. In DNA, the CDR3 is TGTGCCAGCAGCCGGGGACTAGCGCGGGAGACCCAGTACTTC.

The chain recombines TRBV11-2 with TRBJ2-2; D might be TRBD1 (6 bases). Germline loops: CDR1 SGHAT, CDR2 FQNNGV. The CDR3 spans 16 residues. Trimming pared 5 bases from V and 2 bases from J, leaving 15 bases between. DNA for the CDR3: TGTGCCAGCAGCAGCCGATCCGGGACAAACACCGGGGAGCTGTTTTTT. It translates to CASSSRSGTNTGELFF.

The chain has TRBV7-9 and TRBJ2-5; D may be TRBD1 (5 bases). V shed 5 bases and J shed 5 bases, with 9 bases lying between them. Germline-derived CDR1 and CDR2 are SEHNR and FQNEAQ (reference sequence). This CDR3 spans 12 amino acids. CDR3 nucleotides: TGTGCCAGCAGCGCAGGGCGGGAGACCCAGTACTTC. Translating gives CASSAGRETQYF.

In its sample, this clonotype was seen many times. This sequence joins TRBV6-1 and TRBJ1-1; D remains unclear. Germline lookup yields CDR1 MNHNS and CDR2 SASEGT. The CDR3 totals 13 residues. V gave up 2 bases and J gave up 12 bases, with 16 bases separating them. Written as DNA, the CDR3 is TGTGCCAGCAGTGAATATCCGGCCCTAGGGCCTTTCTTT. It yields the protein CASSEYPALGPFF.

This clonotype occurred many times. The chain joins TRBV24-1 to TRBJ2-5; D perhaps matches TRBD2 (6 bases). Trimming left V 2 bases short and J 2 bases short, with 14 bases between. CDR1 is KGHDR, CDR2 SFDVKD, per germline. This CDR3 contains 16 residues. CDR3 bases: TGTGCCACCAGTGATTCGTGGGCGGGGCAGCAAGAGACCCAGTACTTC. This translates into CATSDSWAGQQETQYF.

This clonotype was observed at least ten times. The chain has TRBV14 and TRBJ1-3; D is undetermined. This CDR3 comprises 11 residues. Trimming removed 4 bases from V and 8 bases from J, with 6 bases in between. The germline V gene has CDR1 SGHDN and CDR2 FVKESK. CDR3 loop: CASSLKHTIYF. Written as DNA, the CDR3 is TGTGCCAGCAGCCTAAAGCACACCATATATTTT.

This clonotype was recorded at least ten times. The chain uses TRBV7-9 and TRBJ1-2, with 7 bases matching TRBD1. This CDR3 spans 15 amino acids. The J segment lost 2 bases and the V segment lost 4 bases, leaving 7 bases of the junction unmatched. Germline assignment: CDR1 SEHNR and CDR2 FQNEAQ (reference sequence). The CDR3 reads CASSSGAGGNYGYTF. CDR3 nucleotides: TGTGCCAGCAGCTCCGGGGCAGGGGGGAACTATGGCTACACCTTC.

This clonotype was seen many times. The chain has TRBV6-1 and TRBJ2-5, with TRBD2 matching 7 bases. Unmatched junction bases numbered 12, after V lost 7 bases and J lost 4 bases. This CDR3 is built from 15 residues. CDR1 and CDR2 from the germline V gene are MNHNS and SASEGT. CDR3 sequence (DNA): TGTGCCAGCATTCCATCCGGGGGGACCGCAGAGACCCAGTACTTC. Its protein product is CASIPSGGTAETQYF.

There are many counts of this clonotype. J is TRBJ1-1 and V is TRBV7-9, with D unresolved. The CDR3 is 13 amino acids. The germline V gene encodes CDR1 SEHNR and CDR2 FQNEAQ (reference sequence). Trimming took off 7 bases at V and 3 bases at J, with 12 bases between the two ends. CDR3 loop: CASMGWADTEAFF. Written as DNA, the CDR3 is TGTGCCAGCATGGGTTGGGCTGACACTGAAGCTTTCTTT.

This clonotype was counted only a few times. A read error may account for a junction end that differs from germline. This rearrangement joins TRBV3-1 to TRBJ1-1, with D perhaps matching TRBD1 (6 bases). There are 15 residues in the CDR3. Germline values: CDR1 LGHDT, CDR2 YNNKEL (reference sequence). In DNA form, the CDR3 reads TGTGCCAGCCGGGCGGGGGCCGGGGGTGGCACTAAAGCTTTCTTT. This codes for CASRAGAGGGTKAFF.

This clonotype came up many times. The rearrangement joins TRBV29-1 to TRBJ2-5, with D possibly TRBD1 on 6 matching bases. The CDR3 contains 14 residues. Per the germline V gene, CDR1 is SQVTM and CDR2 is ANQGSEA. V was pared by 4 bases and J by 4 bases, with 16 bases between. CDR3 loop: CSVVGRGVRETQYF. The CDR3 region has the DNA TGCAGCGTTGTCGGCAGGGGCGTTCGAGAGACCCAGTACTTC.

This clonotype was observed many times. At one end the junction does not follow the germline gene, possibly because of a read error. The J gene is TRBJ2-7, the V gene TRBV30; TRBD1 agrees at 7 bases. Germline-derived CDR1 and CDR2 are GTSNPN and SVGIG (reference sequence). This CDR3 contains 13 residues. The CDR3 loop reads CAWGVQGPAKQYF. In DNA, the CDR3 is TGTGCCTGGGGTGTACAGGGGCCAGCGAAGCAGTACTTC.

This clonotype was detected many times. Since the CDR3 does not end with the conserved phenylalanine or tryptophan, this likely comes from a read error. The V and J genes are TRBV5-1 and TRBJ1-1; D unclear. The CDR3 is 13 amino acids. V lost 6 bases to trimming and J lost 4 bases, with 13 bases between them. The germline gives CDR1 SGHRS, CDR2 YFSETQ. CDR3: CASTSSGSTEAFS. The CDR3 DNA sequence: TGCGCCAGCACCTCGAGTGGTAGCACTGAAGCTTTCTCT.

Ten or more counts support this clonotype. This rearrangement joins TRBV6-5 to TRBJ1-1, with TRBD1 matching 9 bases. Looked up from germline, CDR1 is MNHEY and CDR2 is SVGAGI. The V gene end was trimmed by 3 bases and the J gene end by 6 bases; junction bases not matched to a gene: 2. This CDR3 has 13 residues. The CDR3 here is CASSYTGGAEAFF. CDR3 sequence (DNA): TGTGCCAGCAGTTATACAGGGGGCGCTGAAGCTTTCTTT.